This TCR beta chain was sequenced in a study of PD-L1 blockade in urothelial cancer (dated by TCRdb to the late 2010s). In the study overall: Every patient began therapy at some point between 2013 and 2015 and was given atezolizumab 1,200 mg intravenously every 3 weeks. The study was an exploratory multi-omic analysis of somatic, immune and clinical correlates of response to PD-L1 blockade with atezolizumab in urothelial cancer. Blood samples were analyzed 3 weeks after the start of treatment (second dose) and 6 weeks after the start of treatment. Progression-free survival longer than 6 months counted as durable clinical benefit, and TCR features were additionally tested against both progression-free and overall survival. Some 30 patients had pretreatment blood TCR-seq, some 25 had at least one posttreatment blood collection, and some 25 had tumor TCR-seq. An ECOG performance status of 0 or 1 was recorded for the patients, and 0 to 3 prior chemotherapy regimens had been received by the patients. Blood samples yielded a median of roughly 140,000 T cells and tens of thousands of unique TCRs, with median clonality 0.080. In the same patients who had TCR sequencing, pretreatment tumors also underwent whole exome sequencing and RNA sequencing. Pretreatment tumor samples, along with matched peripheral blood serially collected before and after atezolizumab treatment, were subjected to TCR sequencing. About 85% of the roughly 29 patients were males with bladder-origin urothelial cancer, and about 60% of the roughly 29 reported a prior smoking history. About 10 patients reached durable clinical benefit, while around 19 patients did not.

Regarding this clone: The specificity of this receptor is unknown. Qualities for individual bases were not recorded, and no much larger clone is one base off.

Each PCR received spiked-in synthetic TCR analog templates so that absolute template abundance could be estimated from read counts. The immunoSEQ assay used bias-controlled V and J gene primers to amplify TCRbeta CDR3 regions from genomic DNA. Sequencing of rearranged TCRbeta segments was performed at approximately 20X coverage. Turning to the authors' computational methods: Sequencing errors were corrected by clustering and CDR3s were annotated against IMGT to assign V, D and J genes. Out-of-frame and stop-codon sequences were excluded, and only productive TCRbeta rearrangements were used in downstream analyses. To compute clonality, Shannon entropy was normalized by the log of the number of unique productive sequences and then subtracted from one. Fisher's exact test with Benjamini-Hochberg correction, using a cutoff of adjusted p below 0.01, was how clones that differed between time points or between blood and tumor were identified. TCRdb provides this immuneACCESS table in a form limited to in-frame rearrangements. Some clones are lacking; in checked studies, under half of them reflect an unresolved V gene, and why the rest are absent is not known. V, J and clone size reflect that table, while D and trimming were determined from the DNA. The sample table records tens of thousands of clones; around 84% of these occur just once. The ten largest account for about 5.1% of the sample.

The CDR3 runs 15 amino acids, cysteine and phenylalanine included. Only the CDR3 DNA stays, 45 bases, in frame from base 1. CDR1 and CDR2 are drawn from the germline V gene: SGHRS, YFSETQ. V is shortened by 1 base, J by 3 bases, and the region joining them spans 14 bases. The cohort included 25 to 35 patients with locally advanced or metastatic urothelial carcinoma who were treated at Memorial Sloan Kettering on a trial protocol. Peripheral blood mononuclear cells were collected pretreatment and during treatment, at between 1 and 8 total time points per patient. The Qiagen DNeasy Blood extraction kit was used to purify genomic DNA from total PBMCs and tumor samples. PBMCs were collected pretreatment and during treatment, and were isolated and stored as previously described. The paper as a whole reports these results and caveats: A pretreatment peripheral blood TCR clonality below the median was linked to improved progression-free and overall survival. Greater expansion of tumor-associated TCR clones in peripheral blood 3 weeks after the start of treatment was observed in patients with durable benefit (n of about 21, p = 0.022). Because the sample size was small (n of about 30) and many exploratory analyses were performed, the results are intended to be hypothesis-generating.

The V gene is TRBV5-1 and the J gene is TRBJ2-7, with a tentative D gene TRBD1 over 5 matching bases. The source of this sequence is a man aged 65 to 85 with urothelial cancer. The input for sequencing was PBMCs, taken around atezolizumab (anti-PD-L1) treatment. Read as DNA, the sequence is TGCGCCAGCAGCTTGTCAGGACAACCTATCTACGAGCAGTACTTC. Its product reads: CASSLSGQPIYEQYF. Reference TRBV5-1 and TRBJ2-7 genes cover what lies past the CDR3, so the full variable domain is KAGVTQTPRYLIKTRGQQVTLSCSPISGHRSVSWYQQTPGQGLQFLFEYFSETQRNKGNFPGRFSGRQFSNSRSEMNVSTLELGDSALYLCASSLSGQPIYEQYFGPGTRLTVT.